This T cell receptor (beta chain) was obtained from a study of blood T cell repertoires in COVID-19. Sequencing was performed with immunoSEQ multiplex PCR; in TCRdb, only in-frame clones are kept and a portion is missing. The sample has fewer than 200,000 clones, approximately 85% seen once. V gave up 1 base and J gave up 3 bases, with 8 bases separating them. CDR1 is SGHRS, CDR2 YFSETQ, per germline. The CDR3 loop spans 15 amino acids. The receptor comes from a man in his sixties who had recovered from COVID-19. The source material was peripheral blood. The chain links TRBV5-1 to TRBJ1-6; no firm D call. CDR3 region: CASSLNQVYNSPLHF. The CDR3 DNA sequence: TGCGCCAGCAGCTTGAACCAGGTCTATAATTCACCCCTCCACTTT. The variable domain in full, completed from reference TRBV5-1 and TRBJ1-6, reads KAGVTQTPRYLIKTRGQQVTLSCSPISGHRSVSWYQQTPGQGLQFLFEYFSETQRNKGNFPGRFSGRQFSNSRSEMNVSTLELGDSALYLCASSLNQVYNSPLHFGNGTRLTVT.